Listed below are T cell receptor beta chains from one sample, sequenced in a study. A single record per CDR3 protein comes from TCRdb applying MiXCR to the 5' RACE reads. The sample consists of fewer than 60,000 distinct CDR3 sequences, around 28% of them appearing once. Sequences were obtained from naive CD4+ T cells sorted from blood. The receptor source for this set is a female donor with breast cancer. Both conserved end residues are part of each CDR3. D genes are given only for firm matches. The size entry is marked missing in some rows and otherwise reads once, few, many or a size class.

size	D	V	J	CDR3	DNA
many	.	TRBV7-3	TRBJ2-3	CASSLNRPGLYGTDTQYF	TGTGCCAGCAGTTTAAACAGGCCAGGATTGTATGGCACAGATACGCAGTATTTT
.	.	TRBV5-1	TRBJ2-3	CASSLASSDLDTQYF	TGCGCCAGCAGCTTGGCCTCTAGTGACTTAGATACGCAGTATTTT
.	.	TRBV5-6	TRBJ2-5	CASSLAGREDF	TGTGCCAGCAGCTTGGCGGGGAGAGAGGACTTC
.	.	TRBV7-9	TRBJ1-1	CASSLPDTNTEAFF	TGCGCCAGCAGCTTACCGGACACGAACACTGAAGCTTTCTTT
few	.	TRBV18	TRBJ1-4	CASSTGSEKLFF	TGTGCCAGCTCCACAGGGTCTGAAAAACTGTTTTTT
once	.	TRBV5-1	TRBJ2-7	CASSLNQGRVHFEQYF	TGCGCCAGCAGCTTGAATCAGGGCAGGGTTCACTTCGAGCAGTACTTC
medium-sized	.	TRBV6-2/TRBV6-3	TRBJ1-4	CASSYVGEKLFF	TGTGCCAGCAGTTACGTTGGTGAAAAACTGTTTTTT
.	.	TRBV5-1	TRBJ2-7	CVSSRTGSYEQYF	TGCGTCAGCAGCCGCACAGGGAGCTACGAGCAGTACTTC
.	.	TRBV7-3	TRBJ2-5	CASSRLGEGQETQYF	TGTGCCAGCAGCAGACTCGGAGAGGGGCAAGAGACCCAGTACTTC
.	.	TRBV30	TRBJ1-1	CAWRGQNTEAFF	TGTGCCTGGAGGGGACAGAACACTGAAGCTTTCTTT
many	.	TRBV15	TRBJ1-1	CATSRDLAGNTEAFF	TGTGCCACCAGCAGAGATCTGGCAGGGAACACTGAAGCTTTCTTT
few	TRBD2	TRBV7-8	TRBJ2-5	CASSLGLAGRETQYF	TGTGCCAGCAGCTTAGGACTAGCGGGGCGAGAGACCCAGTACTTC
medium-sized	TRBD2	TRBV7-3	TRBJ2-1	CASSQTSGGNEQFF	TGTGCCAGCAGCCAGACTAGCGGGGGGAATGAGCAGTTCTTC
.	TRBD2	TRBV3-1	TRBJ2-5	CASSVASGTVQETQYF	TGTGCCAGCAGCGTCGCTAGCGGGACGGTACAAGAGACCCAGTACTTC
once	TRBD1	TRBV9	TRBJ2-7	CASSTTGASSYEQYF	TGTGCCAGCAGCACGACAGGGGCCTCCTCCTACGAGCAGTACTTC
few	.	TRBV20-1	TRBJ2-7	CSALDRLSSYEQYF	TGCAGTGCCCTGGACAGACTCAGCTCCTACGAGCAGTACTTC
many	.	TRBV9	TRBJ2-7	CASSVSTSSYEQYF	TGTGCCAGCAGCGTTAGTACCAGCTCCTACGAGCAGTACTTC
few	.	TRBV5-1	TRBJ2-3	CASSLGGMSTDTQYF	TGCGCCAGCAGCTTGGGGGGAATGAGTACAGATACGCAGTATTTT
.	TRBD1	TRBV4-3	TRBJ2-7	CASSQRQGPYEQYF	TGCGCCAGCAGCCAAAGACAGGGTCCCTACGAGCAGTACTTC
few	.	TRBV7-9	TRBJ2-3	CASNRDSLSTDTQYF	TGTGCCAGCAACAGGGACTCCTTAAGCACAGATACGCAGTATTTT
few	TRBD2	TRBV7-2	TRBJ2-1	CASSGGLATFF	TGTGCCAGCAGCGGGGGACTAGCGACGTTCTTC
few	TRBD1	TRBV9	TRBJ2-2	CASSARDRGNTGELFF	TGTGCCAGCAGCGCCCGGGACAGGGGGAACACCGGGGAGCTGTTTTTT
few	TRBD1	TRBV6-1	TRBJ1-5	CASRQLQGVGNQPQHF	TGTGCCAGCCGTCAACTGCAGGGGGTTGGCAATCAGCCCCAGCATTTT
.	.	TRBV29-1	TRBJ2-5	CSVETVETQYF	TGCAGCGTTGAAACCGTAGAGACCCAGTACTTC
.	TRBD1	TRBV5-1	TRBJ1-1	CASSAGTGGSEAFF	TGCGCCAGCAGCGCCGGGACAGGGGGCTCTGAAGCTTTCTTT
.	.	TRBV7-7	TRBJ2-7	CASSLALGGSYEQYF	TGTGCTAGCAGCTTAGCGCTAGGGGGGTCCTACGAGCAGTACTTC
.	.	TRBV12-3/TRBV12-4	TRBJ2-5	CASRSTTQYQETQYF	TGTGCCAGCAGATCGACTACCCAGTACCAAGAGACCCAGTACTTC